Listed below are T cell receptor beta chains from one sample, sequenced in a study of shared clonotypes between healthy human individuals. Data came from immunoSEQ multiplex PCR; TCRdb stores just in-frame clones and leaves some out. The table shows some 1 million clones, with around 76% occurring only once. The sample was memory CD4+ T cells sorted from blood. These receptors were taken from a man between 18 and 29 years old in good health. CDR3s include the opening cysteine and the closing phenylalanine or tryptophan. The D gene is left open where the match is weak. Clone size is not always given. Where it is, it says once, few, many or a class for expanded clones.

cdr3_nt cdr3_aa v_call clone_size j_call d_call
TGTGCCAGCAGCGATAGTAGCGGTTCAATGCGGGAGACCCAGTACTTC CASSDSSGSMRETQYF TRBV5-4 - TRBJ2-5 -
TGCGCCAGCAGCTCCGGGGACTACTGGGAGACCCAGTACTTC CASSSGDYWETQYF TRBV4-1 - TRBJ2-5 TRBD2
TGTGCCAGTTTGATGACAGGGGGCTTCGAGGCTTTCTTT CASLMTGGFEAFF TRBV6-5 - TRBJ1-1 TRBD1
TGTGCCAGCAGTTACACCGGGAGGGCCATAGCCGGGGAGCTGTTTTTT CASSYTGRAIAGELFF TRBV6-5 - TRBJ2-2 TRBD2
TGTGCCAGCAGCTTAATGGGGGGCTGGAACACCGGGGAGCTGTTTTTT CASSLMGGWNTGELFF TRBV7-3 - TRBJ2-2 -
TGTGCCATCAGTGCGCAACAGGAGATTCAGCCCCAGCATTTT CAISAQQEIQPQHF TRBV10-3 - TRBJ1-5 -
TGTGCCACCAGCCGTGGACACGAGAACACTGAAGCTTTCTTT CATSRGHENTEAFF TRBV15 - TRBJ1-1 -
TGTGCCAGCAGGCTTAGCGGGGGGAGCAATCAGCCCCAGCATTTT CASRLSGGSNQPQHF TRBV6-5 - TRBJ1-5 -
TGCGCCAGCAGCTTGGCTTCGGGACAGGGTCCCCACGAGCAGTACTTC CASSLASGQGPHEQYF TRBV5-1 once TRBJ2-7 TRBD1
TGTGCCAGCAGCTTAGCGGGGGCCGGCACTGAAGCTTTCTTT CASSLAGAGTEAFF TRBV7-2 - TRBJ1-1 -
TGTGCCAGCACCCCCCATTCAACTAGCACAGATACGCAGTATTTT CASTPHSTSTDTQYF TRBV7-2 - TRBJ2-3 -
TGTGCCAGCAGCGTAGGCTCGGCAGGGGCGGAAGGCTACACCTTC CASSVGSAGAEGYTF TRBV9 - TRBJ1-2 -
TGTGCCAGCAGCTTAGTCCCGACACACCTATACAATTCACCCCTCCACTTT CASSLVPTHLYNSPLHF TRBV7-2 - TRBJ1-6 -